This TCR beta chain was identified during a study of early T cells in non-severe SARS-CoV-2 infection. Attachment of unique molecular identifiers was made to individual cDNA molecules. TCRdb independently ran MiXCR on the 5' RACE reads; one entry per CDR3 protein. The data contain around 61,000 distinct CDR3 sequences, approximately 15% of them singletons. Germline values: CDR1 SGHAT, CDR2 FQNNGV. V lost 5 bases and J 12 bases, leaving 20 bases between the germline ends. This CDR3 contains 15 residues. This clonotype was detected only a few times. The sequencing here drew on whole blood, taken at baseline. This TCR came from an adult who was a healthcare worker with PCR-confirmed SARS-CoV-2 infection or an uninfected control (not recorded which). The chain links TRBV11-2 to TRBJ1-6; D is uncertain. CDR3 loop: CASSNSPSAGLPLHF. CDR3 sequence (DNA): TGTGCCAGCAGCAACTCTCCCTCTGCTGGGTTACCCCTCCACTTT.